Below are 2 T cell receptor beta chains sequenced from a single sample in a study of T cell changes during pregnancy in multiple sclerosis. Produced via immunoSEQ multiplex PCR; TCRdb's table is partial and in-frame only. Of over 65,000 clones in the sample, about nine tenths were seen once. This specimen was peripheral blood, taken in the first trimester of pregnancy. The receptors stem from a female donor with multiple sclerosis, enrolled in a pregnancy study.

This CDR3 is CASSAGGQGWEQYF. CDR3 in DNA: TGTGCCAGCAGCGCAGGGGGACAGGGATGGGAGCAGTACTTC. The chain is built from TRBV9 and TRBJ2-7, with 9 nucleotides matching TRBD1. The CDR3 extends over 14 amino acids. CDR1 is SGDLS and CDR2 is YYNGEE in the germline V gene. Losses at the gene ends were 3 bases for V and 7 bases for J; bases not matched to a gene: 8.

The sample holds one count of this clone. The rearrangement links TRBV7-2 to TRBJ2-3; a possible D gene is TRBD2 (5 bases). V was shortened by 0 bases and J by 6 bases, with 13 bases between the two germline ends. The CDR3 covers 15 residues. CDR1 is SGHTA, CDR2 FQGNSA, per germline. This chain's CDR3 is CASSLASGSADTQYF. CDR3 coding DNA: TGTGCCAGCAGCTTAGCTTCGGGGAGTGCGGATACGCAGTATTTT.